These T cell receptor beta chains were read from a single sample in a study of early T cells in non-severe SARS-CoV-2 infection. One entry per CDR3 protein, called by TCRdb with MiXCR from the 5' RACE reads. The sample lists over 70,000 distinct CDR3 sequences, around 15% occurring once. This sample comprised whole blood, obtained at baseline. Receptors originate from an adult who was a healthcare worker with PCR-confirmed SARS-CoV-2 infection or an uninfected control (not recorded which). The CDR3 runs from the conserved cysteine through the conserved F or W. A D gene is named only where the DNA matches it firmly. Only part of the rows carry a size: once, few, many, or a class if the clone is expanded.

clone size,V gene,D gene,J gene,CDR3 DNA,CDR3 protein
few,TRBV12-3/TRBV12-4,.,TRBJ2-3,TGTGCCAGCAGTTTAAACAGGAACACAGATACGCAGTATTTT,CASSLNRNTDTQYF
many,TRBV7-9,.,TRBJ1-1,TGTGCCAGCAGCTTACCTACCAACACTGAAGCTTTCTTT,CASSLPTNTEAFF
.,TRBV2,.,TRBJ2-3,TGTGCCAGCAGTGAAGATTGGAGAGAAGCAGATACGCAGTATTTT,CASSEDWREADTQYF
.,TRBV28,TRBD2,TRBJ2-7,TGTGCCAGCAGTTCACCGGGACTAGCGCACTACGAGCAGTACTTC,CASSSPGLAHYEQYF
.,TRBV20-1,.,TRBJ1-6,TGCAGTGCTAGAGTCGGGTACGGTTCACCCCTCCACTTT,CSARVGYGSPLHF
.,TRBV5-8,.,TRBJ1-2,TGTGCCAGCAGCACCTCGAAAAAGGGGCTTTTGGGTTATGGCTACACCTTC,CASSTSKKGLLGYGYTF
.,TRBV7-2,TRBD2,TRBJ2-5,TGTGCCAGCAGCCCACCCGGCGGACTAGCGTCGGAGACCCAGTACTTC,CASSPPGGLASETQYF
many,TRBV5-4,TRBD1,TRBJ2-1,TGTGCCAGCAGTCATCCCACACCGGGACAGGGACTCAATGAGCAGTTCTTC,CASSHPTPGQGLNEQFF
.,TRBV7-3,.,TRBJ2-7,TGTGCCAGCAGCTTAGGGACCACATACGAGCAGTACTTC,CASSLGTTYEQYF
few,TRBV7-9,.,TRBJ1-6,TGTGCCACCAAGCGAGACGGTGGTTCACCCCTCCACTTT,CATKRDGGSPLHF
.,TRBV29-1,TRBD1,TRBJ2-3,TGCAGCGTTGAAGGGGGACAGGGCCTCTCGACAGATACGCAGTATTTT,CSVEGGQGLSTDTQYF
.,TRBV27,.,TRBJ1-2,TGTGCCAGCAGCTCAAAGAACGGAAAGGCCAACTATGGCTACACCTTC,CASSSKNGKANYGYTF
.,TRBV20-1,.,TRBJ2-3,TGCAGTGCTCTAGACAGGATTGGCACAGATACGCAGTATTTT,CSALDRIGTDTQYF
.,TRBV5-1,.,TRBJ2-2,TGCGCCAGCAGCTTGTTGGGAGCTGACACCGGGGAGCTGTTTTTT,CASSLLGADTGELFF
few,TRBV7-2,.,TRBJ2-3,TGTGCCAGCAGCCTACGGAGTTCTAGCACAGATACGCAGTATTTT,CASSLRSSSTDTQYF
many,TRBV28,.,TRBJ1-2,TGTGCCCTCAGGCCGGGACCGCCTAACTATGGCTACACCTTC,CALRPGPPNYGYTF
few,TRBV5-1,.,TRBJ2-4,TGCGCCAGCAGCTTGGTTCCAGCGGTAGCCAAAAACATTCAGTACTTC,CASSLVPAVAKNIQYF
few,TRBV11-2,.,TRBJ2-1,TGTGCCAGCAGCTTACAGTATGAGCAGTTCTTC,CASSLQYEQFF
.,TRBV5-1,.,TRBJ2-7,TGCGCCAGCAGCTTGGCCGGAGCGGGTCGGGAGCAGTACTTC,CASSLAGAGREQYF
.,TRBV18,.,TRBJ2-7,TGTGCCAGCTCCCCCCTGTTGACAGACTCCTACGAGCAGTACTTC,CASSPLLTDSYEQYF
.,TRBV6-5,TRBD1,TRBJ1-4,TGTGCCACCCGGGAGGGGGCAGGGGAAAAACTGTTTTTT,CATREGAGEKLFF
.,TRBV18,.,TRBJ2-7,TGTGCCAGCTCACCCTTTGGGGCTAGCGCCACCTACGAGCAGTACTTC,CASSPFGASATYEQYF
many,TRBV28,TRBD2,TRBJ2-1,TGTGCCATCCTCGCGGGAGGCGGGGCCTACAATGAGCAGTTCTTC,CAILAGGGAYNEQFF
once,TRBV15,.,TRBJ2-2,TGTGCCACCAGCTCGTTTTCACTCGCGAACACCGGGGAGCTGTTTTTT,CATSSFSLANTGELFF
.,TRBV6-5,TRBD1,TRBJ2-1,TGTGCCAGCAGGGGACAGGGGGCAAGGGAGCAGTTCTTC,CASRGQGAREQFF
few,TRBV6-1,TRBD1,TRBJ2-7,TGTGCCAGCAGTGAACCGGGACAGGGGTGGTACGAGCAGTACTTC,CASSEPGQGWYEQYF
many,TRBV25-1,.,TRBJ1-1,TGTGCCAGCAGTGAGGGGAGGGGAGAGAACACTGAAGCTTTCTTT,CASSEGRGENTEAFF
many,TRBV7-2,.,TRBJ2-1,TGTGCCAGCAGCTTAGGGGGAGGAAGCAATGAGCAGTTCTTC,CASSLGGGSNEQFF
.,TRBV28,.,TRBJ2-7,TGTGCCAGCAGTTTCGGGCGGGGACACGGCTACGAGCAGTACTTC,CASSFGRGHGYEQYF
few,TRBV5-1,TRBD2,TRBJ2-5,TGCGCCAGCAGCTTACCCGGGACTAGCGGGAGGCAAGAGACCCAGTACTTC,CASSLPGTSGRQETQYF
few,TRBV25-1,.,TRBJ2-5,TGTGCCAGCAGTCTCCGGACCACTCAAGAGACCCAGTACTTC,CASSLRTTQETQYF
.,TRBV18,.,TRBJ1-6,TGTGCCAGCTCACCAGACAGAGGGAATTCACCCCTCCACTTT,CASSPDRGNSPLHF
many,TRBV18,TRBD1,TRBJ1-1,TGTGCCAGCTCACGTCTGACAGGGGAGAACACTGAAGCTTTCTTT,CASSRLTGENTEAFF
.,TRBV5-4,.,TRBJ2-4,TGTGCCAGCAGCCTAGCAAGGACTGGAGGGGATGTTCAGTACTTC,CASSLARTGGDVQYF
.,TRBV2,.,TRBJ1-3,TGTGCCAGCATTGGAGTAGCCTCTGGAAACACCATATATTTT,CASIGVASGNTIYF
few,TRBV3-1,.,TRBJ2-7,TGTGCCAGCAGCCATGGGGGGCCTGACGAGCAGTACTTC,CASSHGGPDEQYF
few,TRBV6-6,TRBD1,TRBJ2-7,TGCGCCAGCACCCGACAGGGGAGCTCCTACGAGCAGTACTTC,CASTRQGSSYEQYF
few,TRBV5-1,TRBD1,TRBJ2-5,TGCGCCAGCAGCCAGGGACAGGGCCGGGGCTTCCAAGAGACCCAGTACTTC,CASSQGQGRGFQETQYF
many,TRBV21-1,.,TRBJ2-2,TGTGCCAGCAGCAAAGGGGAGCCCTGGGGCACCGGGGAGCTGTTTTTT,CASSKGEPWGTGELFF